These 12 T cell receptor beta chains were sequenced from one sample in a study of preoperative IRX-2 immunotherapy in early breast cancer. Assay: immunoSEQ multiplex PCR; the TCRdb copy retains only in-frame clones and omits some. The sample has about 37,000 clones, around 82% seen once. The sample's treatment: preoperative locoregional IRX-2 cytokine immunotherapy. Here the sequenced sample was lymph node tissue, taken after IRX-2 immunotherapy. Receptors originate from a human donor with breast cancer.

This clone was recorded once. The chain uses TRBV7-1 and TRBJ1-3; 12 bases agree with TRBD1. TRBV7-1 is treated as an ORF (open reading frame) with a function not yet certain. Trimming cost V 4 bases and J 4 bases; bases outside gene matches: 5. The CDR3 has 16 residues. CDR3 bases: TGTGCCAGCAGCTTAGGGGACAGGGGGCCCGGAAACACCATATATTTT. Amino acid sequence: CASSLGDRGPGNTIYF.

CDR3 amino acids: CASSEEGGPSYEQYF. The CDR3 DNA follows: TGCGCCAGCAGTGAGGAGGGGGGGCCTTCCTACGAGCAGTACTTC. The chain uses TRBV10-2 and TRBJ2-7; D is possibly TRBD2 (7 bases). Trimming left V 2 bases short and J 1 base short, with 12 bases between. This CDR3 comprises 15 residues. Germline assignment: CDR1 WSHSY and CDR2 SAAADI.

The rearrangement links TRBV6-8 to TRBJ1-6; a possible D gene is TRBD1 (5 bases). CDR1 is MNHGY, CDR2 SAAAGT, per germline. The V gene lost 5 bases and the J gene lost 11 bases, with 22 bases spanning the gap. This CDR3 spans 16 amino acids. Here the CDR3 DNA reads TGTGCCAGCAGTCCCGCCGGGAGGATGGAAGGGGCACCCCTCCACTTT. It encodes CASSPAGRMEGAPLHF.

This clone was found once. The chain uses TRBV11-3 and TRBJ2-7, with 10 nucleotides matching TRBD1. The CDR3 consists of 18 residues. In germline, CDR1 is SGHNT, CDR2 YENEEA. The J segment lost 0 bases and the V segment lost 2 bases, leaving 10 bases of the junction unmatched. The CDR3 sequence: CASSLNEGGQGSSYEQYF. Written as DNA, the CDR3 is TGTGCCAGCAGCTTAAACGAGGGGGGACAGGGGAGCTCCTACGAGCAGTACTTC.

This chain links TRBV19 with TRBJ2-6; TRBD1 aligns across 9 bases. V lost 3 bases, J lost 2 bases, and 5 bases stayed unmatched. The CDR3 is 17 residues long. Germline loops: CDR1 LNHDA, CDR2 SQIVND (reference sequence). CDR3 sequence: CASSMGTGTPGANVLTF. In nucleotides, the CDR3 is TGTGCCAGTAGTATGGGGACAGGGACCCCTGGGGCCAACGTCCTGACTTTC.

J is TRBJ2-5 and V is TRBV5-1; TRBD2 aligns across 9 bases. This CDR3 spans 16 amino acids. V was clipped by 4 bases and J by 2 bases; unmatched bases: 9. The germline V gene has CDR1 SGHRS and CDR2 YFSETQ. The chain's CDR3 is CASSLRGGVSQETQYF. CDR3 nucleotide sequence: TGCGCCAGCAGCCTTCGCGGGGGGGTGAGTCAAGAGACCCAGTACTTC.

The V and J genes are TRBV5-1 and TRBJ2-1; 10 nucleotides match TRBD2. The CDR3 has 16 residues. Germline V lookup: CDR1 SGHRS, CDR2 YFSETQ. V lost 0 bases, J lost 2 bases, and 2 bases stayed unmatched. In nucleotides, the CDR3 is TGCGCCAGCAGCTTGGATCTAGCGGGGGCCTACAATGAGCAGTTCTTC. Its translation is CASSLDLAGAYNEQFF. The whole variable domain, remainder taken from reference TRBV5-1 and TRBJ2-1, is KAGVTQTPRYLIKTRGQQVTLSCSPISGHRSVSWYQQTPGQGLQFLFEYFSETQRNKGNFPGRFSGRQFSNSRSEMNVSTLELGDSALYLCASSLDLAGAYNEQFFGPGTRLTVL.

In this sample, this clone turned up a few times. The chain is built from TRBV12-5 and TRBJ1-1; TRBD1 aligns across 7 bases. From germline, CDR1 is LGHNT and CDR2 FRNRAP. The CDR3 runs to 15 residues. The ends lost 3 bases at V and 1 base at J; junction bases unmatched: 5. Here the CDR3 DNA reads TGTGCTAGTGGTTTTAGGTCAGGGGGGAACACTGAAGCTTTCTTT. This encodes CASGFRSGGNTEAFF.

The genes are TRBV12-1 and TRBJ1-3. TRBV12-1 is deemed a pseudogene. This CDR3 spans 16 amino acids. CDR3 loop: CASSSGAGASGNTIYF. CDR3 coding DNA: TGTGCCAGCAGCTCGGGGGCGGGGGCCTCTGGAAACACCATATATTTT.

The V call is TRBV23-1, the J call TRBJ2-2; no definite D call. TRBV23-1 is an ORF, with its function uncertain. The germline V and J ends were trimmed by 6 bases and 6 bases, with 17 bases remaining between them. This CDR3 comprises 15 residues. The CDR3 DNA follows: TGCGCCAGCAGCCAAGTGTTATCGTCGGCCGGGGAGCTGTTTTTT. It specifies CASSQVLSSAGELFF.

The chain employs TRBV28 and TRBJ2-2; 7 bases align to TRBD1. This CDR3 has 15 amino acids. The germline CDR1 and CDR2 sequences are MDHEN and SYDVKM. Trimming at V came to 7 bases and at J to 6 bases, leaving 11 bases not matched to a gene. This CDR3 reads CASNNERGRAGELFF. The CDR3 DNA reads as TGTGCCAGCAATAACGAAAGGGGGCGTGCCGGGGAGCTGTTTTTT.

This clone came up a few times. J is TRBJ2-1 and V is TRBV29-1, with TRBD2 as a possible D gene (7 bases). Germline V gives CDR1 SQVTM, CDR2 ANQGSEA. V lost 0 bases and J 10 bases, leaving 16 bases between the germline ends. CDR3 length: 14 amino acids. This CDR3 is CSVEDRKGGREQFF. As DNA, the CDR3 is TGCAGCGTTGAAGATCGTAAGGGGGGGAGAGAGCAGTTCTTC.